Listed below are T cell receptor beta chains from one sample, sequenced in a study of blood T cells in healthy people across ages. TCRdb called the 5' RACE reads again in MiXCR, with one record for every CDR3 protein. This table holds under 2,000,000 distinct CDR3 sequences, less than 50% found once. Sequenced input: blood. The receptors were sampled from a woman between 35 and 50 years old in good health. Each CDR3 is given with its conserved first and last residue. Each record gives: J gene, D gene, V gene, clone size, CDR3 protein, CDR3 DNA. The D gene is left open where the match is weak. The size of a clone is reported for some rows only, either as once, few or many, or as a class for expanded clones.

TRBJ2-7 TRBD2 TRBV7-2 . CASSLGVATSRTSYEQYF TGTGCCAGCAGCTTGGGGGTAGCGACTAGCCGAACCTCCTACGAGCAGTACTTC
TRBJ2-7 . TRBV12-3/TRBV12-4 . CASSPAQGGEQYF TGTGCCAGCAGTCCAGCCCAGGGGGGCGAGCAGTACTTC
TRBJ2-5 . TRBV7-6 . CASSSTGLETQYF TGTGCCAGCAGCTCCACAGGGTTGGAGACCCAGTACTTC
TRBJ2-5 . TRBV29-1 . CSVQTGRAVWETQYF TGCAGCGTCCAGACGGGGCGGGCGGTTTGGGAGACCCAGTACTTC
TRBJ1-4 . TRBV20-1 few CSARPAQDAEKLFF TGCAGTGCTAGACCGGCCCAAGACGCGGAAAAACTGTTTTTT
TRBJ2-7 TRBD1 TRBV5-1 many CASRTSGQGTYEQYF TGCGCCAGCCGAACCTCGGGACAGGGAACCTACGAGCAGTACTTC
TRBJ2-3 TRBD2 TRBV5-1 . CASSYSGEDTQYF TGCGCCAGCAGCTATAGCGGGGAGGATACGCAGTATTTT
TRBJ2-7 TRBD1 TRBV7-2 few CASSRTGVPYEQYF TGTGCCAGCAGCCGGACAGGGGTCCCCTACGAGCAGTACTTC
TRBJ2-6 . TRBV13 . CASSGPQDSGANVLTF TGTGCCAGCAGCGGTCCTCAGGACTCTGGGGCCAACGTCCTGACTTTC
TRBJ1-4 . TRBV12-3/TRBV12-4 . CASSFTREKLFF TGTGCCAGCAGTTTCACTCGGGAAAAACTGTTTTTT
TRBJ1-5 . TRBV18 . CAGSPANQPQHF TGTGCCGGCTCACCGGCCAATCAGCCCCAGCATTTT
TRBJ2-1 TRBD1 TRBV5-5 . CASTTGTGFQFF TGTGCCAGCACAACCGGGACAGGGTTTCAGTTCTTC
TRBJ2-1 . TRBV28 . CASKTDYNEQFF TGTGCCAGCAAAACGGACTACAATGAGCAGTTCTTC
TRBJ2-4 . TRBV19 . CASSEQGTKGSEQYF TGTGCCAGTAGTGAACAAGGGACCAAGGGCAGTGAGCAGTACTTC
TRBJ1-3 TRBD1 TRBV4-2 . CASSQEGQGKVNTIYF TGTGCCAGCAGCCAAGAGGGACAGGGGAAGGTGAACACCATATATTTT
TRBJ2-5 TRBD2 TRBV24-1 . CATSDPLAGETQYF TGTGCCACCAGTGATCCATTAGCGGGAGAGACCCAGTACTTC
TRBJ2-7 . TRBV7-2 . CASSFTAGVNYEQYF TGTGCCAGCAGCTTTACCGCAGGGGTTAACTACGAGCAGTACTTC
TRBJ2-5 . TRBV7-2 few CASSETGHGRYF TGTGCCAGCAGCGAGACGGGTCACGGAAGGTACTTC
TRBJ2-7 . TRBV6-2/TRBV6-3 . CASTRIRDISVGEQYF TGTGCCAGCACAAGAATCCGGGACATCTCCGTTGGCGAGCAGTACTTC
TRBJ2-1 TRBD1 TRBV7-9 few CASSLGETGPQSTNEQFF TGTGCCAGCAGCTTAGGGGAGACAGGGCCTCAGTCCACCAATGAGCAGTTCTTC
TRBJ2-5 . TRBV4-3 . CASSQIAAQETQYF TGCGCCAGCAGCCAGATAGCGGCTCAAGAGACCCAGTACTTC
TRBJ2-1 . TRBV7-3 . CASSLTRTTNNEQFF TGTGCCAGCAGCTTAACTCGGACTACCAACAATGAGCAGTTCTTC
TRBJ2-7 . TRBV29-1 . CSVEGVLSYEQYF TGCAGCGTTGAAGGGGTCCTATCCTACGAGCAGTACTTC
TRBJ2-3 . TRBV7-6 . CASSSRWGGTDTQYF TGTGCCAGCAGCTCGAGGTGGGGGGGCACAGATACGCAGTATTTT
TRBJ2-3 TRBD1 TRBV5-1 few CASSYTGTGGTDTQYF TGCGCCAGCAGCTATACCGGGACAGGGGGCACAGATACGCAGTATTTT
TRBJ1-6 . TRBV27 . CASSFGGRMGSPLHF TGTGCCAGCAGTTTCGGGGGGCGTATGGGTTCACCCCTCCACTTT
TRBJ2-5 TRBD2 TRBV7-9 . CASSSSSGVRGETQYF TGTGCCAGCAGCTCAAGTAGCGGGGTTAGGGGAGAGACCCAGTACTTC
TRBJ1-2 . TRBV10-2 few CASRLTTGDYGYTF TGCGCCAGCAGACTGACGACTGGAGATTATGGCTACACCTTC
TRBJ2-1 TRBD1 TRBV11-2 . CASGQGRGLLDNEQFF TGTGCTTCCGGTCAGGGCAGGGGGCTTTTGGACAATGAGCAGTTCTTC
TRBJ2-7 . TRBV28 few CASSFGAGSYEQYF TGTGCCAGCAGTTTCGGGGCGGGATCGTACGAGCAGTACTTC
TRBJ2-4 TRBD2 TRBV7-2 few CASSWGTSGGAKNIQYF TGTGCCAGCAGCTGGGGGACTAGCGGGGGGGCCAAAAACATTCAGTACTTC
TRBJ1-5 TRBD1 TRBV6-6 . CASRRGTASNQPQHF TGTGCCAGCAGACGTGGGACAGCGAGCAATCAGCCCCAGCATTTT
TRBJ1-2 . TRBV6-5 few CASGQSNGYTF TGTGCCAGCGGACAGTCGAATGGCTACACCTTC
TRBJ2-3 . TRBV12-3/TRBV12-4 . CASSFLLAGKAADTQNF TGTGCCAGCAGTTTTCTTCTGGCAGGGAAAGCAGCGGATACGCAGAATTTT
TRBJ1-2 . TRBV28 . CASRRGADPLNYGYTF TGTGCCAGCAGGCGGGGCGCGGACCCCTTAAACTATGGCTACACCTTC
TRBJ2-4 . TRBV25-1 few CASSPQELAKNIQYF TGTGCCAGCAGTCCCCAGGAACTAGCCAAAAACATTCAGTACTTC
TRBJ2-1 TRBD2 TRBV7-3 . CASSVGGAGMNEQFF TGTGCCAGCAGCGTCGGGGGGGCCGGTATGAATGAGCAGTTCTTC
TRBJ2-1 TRBD2 TRBV27 . CASSLSSSSGGTNNEQFF TGTGCCAGCAGTTTATCCTCCTCTAGCGGGGGGACAAACAATGAGCAGTTCTTC
TRBJ2-7 . TRBV28 . CASRNFLYEQYF TGTGCCAGCAGGAATTTCCTCTACGAGCAGTACTTC
TRBJ2-5 . TRBV27 . CASDKTRAGLMETQYF TGTGCCAGCGACAAAACCCGGGCAGGGTTAATGGAGACCCAGTACTTC
TRBJ2-5 . TRBV20-1 . CSAGIKETQNF TGCAGTGCTGGGATAAAAGAGACCCAGAACTTC
TRBJ2-1 TRBD2 TRBV10-3 . CAISDEVGGYYNEQFF TGTGCCATCAGTGATGAGGTGGGGGGGTACTACAATGAGCAGTTCTTC
TRBJ2-5 . TRBV27 . CASSVSTEEETQYF TGTGCCAGCAGTGTATCGACAGAAGAAGAGACCCAGTACTTC
TRBJ2-3 . TRBV28 . CASSPKTILQYF TGTGCCAGCAGCCCGAAGACTATCCTGCAGTATTTT
TRBJ2-1 . TRBV20-1 . CSAGQFAGNEQFF TGCAGTGCTGGACAGTTCGCCGGCAATGAGCAGTTCTTC
TRBJ1-2 . TRBV29-1 . CSVEIEQEGNYGYTF TGCAGCGTTGAAATTGAACAGGAGGGGAACTATGGCTACACCTTC
TRBJ2-1 TRBD2 TRBV28 many CASSPSGGAEQFF TGTGCCAGCAGTCCCTCCGGGGGGGCCGAGCAGTTCTTC
TRBJ2-5 TRBD2 TRBV9 . CASSVERGSGAQETQYF TGTGCCAGCAGCGTAGAGAGGGGTAGCGGGGCACAAGAGACCCAGTACTTC